This TCR beta chain was captured by sequencing in a study of blood T cell repertoires in COVID-19. For the study at large: The United States, Italy and Spain were the sources of the acute and convalescent COVID-19 samples.

Donors were grouped by their self-reported clinical history. All recovered Cohort 3 donors got two negative PCRs, got clearance, or saw symptom resolution. The CDR3 extends over 12 amino acids. Per the germline V gene, CDR1 is MNHEY and CDR2 is SVGEGT. Deletions cut 4 bases from V and 3 bases from J, with 5 bases between. Original handling: Reference gene primer amplification yielded estimated nucleated cell counts. Assay used: immunoSEQ multiplex PCR; TCRdb lists only in-frame clones, some missing. Clonal size and the V and J genes are those of that table, whereas D and trimming came from the DNA. This table holds 130,000 or so clones, about 80% found once.

J is TRBJ2-3 and V is TRBV6-2 or TRBV6-3; unclear D gene. Sequencing used PBMCs or T cells enriched from blood (not recorded which). The sequence was obtained from a man in his fifties or sixties who had recovered from COVID-19. The CDR3: CASSSLTDTQYF. CDR3 sequence (DNA): TGTGCCAGCAGTTCCTTAACAGATACGCAGTATTTT.